This TCR beta chain derives from a study of neurological immune-mediated disorders (dated by TCRdb to between 2018 and 2020). For the wider study: Among the approximately 35 multiple sclerosis patients, around 31 had relapsing-remitting MS and 3 had secondary progressive MS. Alongside PBMC samples, the set of around 99 TCR-beta libraries contained longitudinal samples, technical triplicates, and paired CD4+ and CD8+ T-cell subsets that had been sorted. The cohort was made up of about 68 subjects, consisting of roughly 15 HAM/TSP patients, some 34 multiple sclerosis patients and approximately 20 healthy controls. The study compared peripheral blood TCR-beta repertoires of HTLV-I-associated myelopathy (HAM/TSP) patients, multiple sclerosis patients and healthy controls using UMI-based sequencing. Paper-wide results and their limitations: The highest TCR clonal expansion was observed in HAM/TSP patients, whereas the lowest was observed in MS patients, even when compared with healthy controls. In a phylogenetic analysis, the repertoires of 18 out of 34 MS patients fell into a single cluster of related CDR3 sequences, pointing to a possible signature at the repertoire level. No identical CDR3 amino acid sequences were found to be shared among expanded clones across subjects, suggesting that TCR-beta repertoires were private in all groups. No association of the MS cluster with clinical or MRI features was observed, and the need for larger cohorts was stated by the authors.

cDNA synthesis used template-switch 5'RACE with a primer carrying a 10-nucleotide random unique molecular identifier tagging each TCR transcript. Every sequencing run yielded over 200 million TCR-beta sequences covering 15-18 subjects. The RNeasy kit was used for extraction of total RNA. TCR-beta VDJ regions were amplified with primers for the TCR constant region and the 5'RACE anchor, using the KAPA Real-time Library Amplification kit. Sample indexes and Illumina adaptors were added in a first PCR, and a second PCR then increased library yield. The roughly 650 bp TCR product was size-selected on a 2% E-gel SizeSelection system after Ampure bead purification. Before pooling, library quality was assessed on a Bioanalyzer, concentration was determined with Qubit, and library quantification was performed with the Kapa Library Quantification kit. Paired-end 2 x 150 bp sequencing of the libraries was performed on an Illumina HiSeq 2500. To increase sequence diversity, roughly 25-31% phiX was spiked into each library pool. The authors processed their data as follows. Quality-filtered reads were processed with the UMI-based MiGEC pipeline, which removed over 80% of raw TCR sequences during error correction. IMGT germline references were used for alignment of VDJ genes, and clonotypes were defined by a unique CDR3 amino acid sequence together with V-J genes. VDJtools evaluated clonal expansion, Shannon diversity and CDR3 relatedness (CalcPairwiseDistances, ClusterSamples); CLCbio workbench built phylogenetic trees. Expanded clones were defined as having at least 8 unique UMIs, based on coefficient-of-variation modelling across technical triplicates. TCRdb reworked the public reads: Q25 trimming with fastp, MiXCR clone assembly, productive beta chains retained. Each CDR3 protein gets just one entry, which takes the most common genes and DNA from the rows behind it. V and J calls and clone size were set by TCRdb, not the authors. Present in this sample are 120,000 or so distinct CDR3 sequences, 3% to 3.5% of which were seen just once. In total, the top ten clones hold over 1% of the sample.

For the unsorted PBMC libraries, 2 million PBMCs were stored in RNAlater at -80 degrees C until RNA extraction and were used to generate the libraries. Multiple sclerosis patients were enrolled in a US clinical protocol evaluating disease progression by magnetic resonance imaging. Peripheral blood was subjected to Ficoll-Hypaque density gradient centrifugation to isolate PBMCs, which were then cryopreserved in liquid nitrogen. From its cysteine to its phenylalanine, the CDR3 spans 14 amino acids. The kept DNA is CDR3 alone, 42 bases in frame from the first base. The germline V gene (reference sequence) yields MNHEY for CDR1 and SMNVEV for CDR2. Clipping removes 8 bases from V and 7 bases from J, with 12 as the unmatched junction base count. In regard to this clonotype: Its cognate antigen has yet to be identified. No base-level quality is on record; no much larger clone is a single base apart.

The clonotype was recovered from a woman aged 25 to 39 with multiple sclerosis. The chain is assembled from TRBV27 and TRBJ1-1, and 8 junctional nucleotides match TRBD1. The sequenced sample was PBMCs. The encoded CDR3 is CASRTTTGVGEAFF. The sequenced DNA: TGTGCCAGCCGAACGACGACAGGGGTTGGTGAAGCTTTCTTT.